One TCR beta chain is described in this entry. Its antigen is undetermined. The data belong to a study of T cell responses to AZD1222 COVID-19 vaccine. Across the study: Second-dose groups at about 4 or about 12 weeks were pooled.

This CDR3 has 17 amino acids. Germline V CDR1 and CDR2: KGHSH, LQKENI. Germline trimming cut 2 bases from V and 0 bases from J; bases unmatched to any gene: 7. The assay was immunoSEQ multiplex PCR, and TCRdb's table has in-frame clones only and misses some. The repertoire has 100,000 to 120,000 clones, 88% of them found once; the top ten carry 9.1%. Study-wide results and caveats: Donors in the cohort were predominantly white British and more often female, and clonal diversity was possibly underestimated. Regions left unmutated in variants are reportedly the target of nearly half of spike-specific TCRs. Repertoires were sampled only after the peak T cell response.

The rearrangement uses TRBV18 and TRBJ2-7, with 10 nucleotides matching TRBD2. The specimen was peripheral blood, collected on day 0 of AZD1222 vaccination. This clonotype was obtained from an adult in good health. CDR3 sequence reads: CASSPILAGDLSYEQYF. The CDR3 DNA reads TGTGCCAGCTCACCAATTCTAGCGGGAGACCTCTCCTACGAGCAGTACTTC.